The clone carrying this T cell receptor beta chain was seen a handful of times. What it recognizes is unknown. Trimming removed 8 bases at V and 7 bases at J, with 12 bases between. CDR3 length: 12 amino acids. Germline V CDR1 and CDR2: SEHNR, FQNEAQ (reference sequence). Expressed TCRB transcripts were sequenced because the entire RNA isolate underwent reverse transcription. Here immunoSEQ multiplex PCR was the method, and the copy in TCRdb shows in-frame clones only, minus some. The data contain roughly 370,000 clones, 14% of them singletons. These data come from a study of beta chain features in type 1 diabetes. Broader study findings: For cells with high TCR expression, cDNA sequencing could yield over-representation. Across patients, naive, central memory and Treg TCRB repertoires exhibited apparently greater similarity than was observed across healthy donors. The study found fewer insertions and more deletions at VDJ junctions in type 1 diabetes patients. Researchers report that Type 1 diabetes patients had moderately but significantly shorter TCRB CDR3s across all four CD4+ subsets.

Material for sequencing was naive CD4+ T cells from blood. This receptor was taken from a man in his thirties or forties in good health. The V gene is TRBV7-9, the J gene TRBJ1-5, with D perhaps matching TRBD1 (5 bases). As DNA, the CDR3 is TGTGCCAGCGGGACGGGGAGACAGCCCCAGCATTTT. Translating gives CASGTGRQPQHF.